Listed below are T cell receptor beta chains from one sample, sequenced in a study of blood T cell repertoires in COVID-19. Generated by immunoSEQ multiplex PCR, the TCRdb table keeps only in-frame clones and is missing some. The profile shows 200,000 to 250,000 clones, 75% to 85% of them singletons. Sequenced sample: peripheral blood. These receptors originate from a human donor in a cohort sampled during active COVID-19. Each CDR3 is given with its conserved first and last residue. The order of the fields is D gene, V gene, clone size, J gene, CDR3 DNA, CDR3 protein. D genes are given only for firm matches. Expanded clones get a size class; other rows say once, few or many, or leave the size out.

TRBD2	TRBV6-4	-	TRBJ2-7	TGTGCCAGCAGTGACTCGAGGCCACGGGAGGACCTATTGTACGAGCAGTACTTC	CASSDSRPREDLLYEQYF
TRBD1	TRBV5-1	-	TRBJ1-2	TGCGCCAGCAGCTGGGACAGCTCTAACTATGGCTACACCTTC	CASSWDSSNYGYTF
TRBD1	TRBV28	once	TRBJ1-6	TGTGCCAGCAGTTTAGACAGGGGACCTTCACCCCTCCACTTT	CASSLDRGPSPLHF
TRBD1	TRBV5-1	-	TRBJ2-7	TGCGCCAGCAGCTTACAGGGGAATGACGAGCAGTACTTC	CASSLQGNDEQYF
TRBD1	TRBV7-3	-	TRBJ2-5	TGTGCCAGCAGCTTAGGACAGGGGGCGCAGGAGACCCAGTACTTC	CASSLGQGAQETQYF
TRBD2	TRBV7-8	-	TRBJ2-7	TGTGCCAGCAGCCGCCTGGGGCTAGCGGTCTCCTACGAGCAGTACTTC	CASSRLGLAVSYEQYF
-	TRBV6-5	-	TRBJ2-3	TGTGCCAGCAGTTATTGGCAGGGTACAGATACGCAGTATTTT	CASSYWQGTDTQYF
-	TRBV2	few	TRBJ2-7	TGTGCCAGCAGTGAGAACGGTTACGAGCAGTACTTC	CASSENGYEQYF
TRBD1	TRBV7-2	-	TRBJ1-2	TGTGCCAGCAGCCCGGGACAGGGGGCTCACTATGGCTACACCTTC	CASSPGQGAHYGYTF
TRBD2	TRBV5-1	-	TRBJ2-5	TGCGCCAGCAGCTTAGGACTAGCGGGAGGTGCAGAGACCCAGTACTTC	CASSLGLAGGAETQYF
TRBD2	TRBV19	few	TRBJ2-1	TGTGCCAGTAGCCCAGGACTAGCGGACGACAATGAGCAGTTCTTC	CASSPGLADDNEQFF
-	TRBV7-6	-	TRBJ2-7	TGTGCCAGCAGCCACCCGCCGAACAGGGTCTCCGGTTTGTACGAGCAGTACTTC	CASSHPPNRVSGLYEQYF
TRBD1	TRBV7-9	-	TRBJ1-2	TGTGCCAGCAGCCCAGGGACAGGGGGAAGAGAAGTTTATGGCTACACCTTC	CASSPGTGGREVYGYTF
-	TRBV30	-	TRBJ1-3	TGTGCCTGGAGCGGGACACCAGGAAACACCATATATTTT	CAWSGTPGNTIYF
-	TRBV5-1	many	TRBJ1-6	TGCGCCAGCAGCTTGGCCCCAACAGAACCCCTCCACTTT	CASSLAPTEPLHF
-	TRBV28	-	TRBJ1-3	TGTGCCAGCAGTATAAGGGGGAACACCATATATTTT	CASSIRGNTIYF
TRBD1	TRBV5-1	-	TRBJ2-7	TGCGCCAGCAGCTTGGGAGGGGACAGGGTCTACGAGCAGTACTTC	CASSLGGDRVYEQYF
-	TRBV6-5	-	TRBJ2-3	TGTGCCAGCAGAATACTGGCTCGGGTAGATACGCAGTATTTT	CASRILARVDTQYF
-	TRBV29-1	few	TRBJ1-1	TGCAGCGTTTTATTTGTCCAGGGGAACACTGAAGCTTTCTTT	CSVLFVQGNTEAFF
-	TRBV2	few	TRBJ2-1	TGTGCCAGCTCCCCGGCTCAGGTCACCTACAATGAGCAGTTCTTC	CASSPAQVTYNEQFF
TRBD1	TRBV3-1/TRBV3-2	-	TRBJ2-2	TGTGCCAGCAGGGGGACAGGTGCCGGGGAGCTGTTTTTT	CASRGTGAGELFF
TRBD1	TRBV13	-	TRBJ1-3	TGTGCCAGCAGCTTGACAGGGTCAGACACCATATATTTT	CASSLTGSDTIYF
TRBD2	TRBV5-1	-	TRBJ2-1	TGCGCCAGCAGCTTGCCTAGCGGGGGGGCTAGTGAGCAGTTCTTC	CASSLPSGGASEQFF
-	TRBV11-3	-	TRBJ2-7	TGTGCCAGCAGCTTAGGGAGGGACTACGAGCAGTACTTC	CASSLGRDYEQYF
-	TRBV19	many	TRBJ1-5	TGTGCCAGTAGTATCAGAGGGCTTTACAATCAGCCCCAGCATTTT	CASSIRGLYNQPQHF
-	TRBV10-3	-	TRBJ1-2	TGTGCCATCACGGCCGGGAACTATGGCTACACCTTC	CAITAGNYGYTF
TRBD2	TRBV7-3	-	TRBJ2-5	TGTGCCAGCAGCTTAACGGCTAGCGGGGGCCCCGAGGGGACCCAGTACTTC	CASSLTASGGPEGTQYF
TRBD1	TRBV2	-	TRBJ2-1	TGTGCCAGCAGTGGGCCGACAGGGGGCAATTGGGGTGAGCAGTTCTTC	CASSGPTGGNWGEQFF
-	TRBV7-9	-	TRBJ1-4	TGTGCCAGCAGCTTAGAGACAGGTTGGAGTGAAAAACTGTTTTTT	CASSLETGWSEKLFF
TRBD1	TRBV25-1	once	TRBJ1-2	TGTGCCAGCAGCCAACAGGGGTATGGCTACACCTTC	CASSQQGYGYTF
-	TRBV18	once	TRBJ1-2	TGTGCCAGCTCACCGGTACCCCCAGTGAATAACTATGGCTACACCTTC	CASSPVPPVNNYGYTF
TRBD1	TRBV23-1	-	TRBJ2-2	TGCGCCAGCAGCGGGACAGGTCCTAGGGACACCGGGGAGCTGTTTTTT	CASSGTGPRDTGELFF
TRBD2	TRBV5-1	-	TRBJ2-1	TGCGCCAGCCGCATCAGGACTAGCGGAGAGGAGCAGTTCTTC	CASRIRTSGEEQFF
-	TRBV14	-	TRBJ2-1	TGTGCAAGTGGGCAGGTCATGAATGAGCAGTTCTTC	CASGQVMNEQFF
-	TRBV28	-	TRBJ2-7	TGTGCCAGCAGTTTCGACTTGGACAGCGTCGAGCAGTACTTC	CASSFDLDSVEQYF
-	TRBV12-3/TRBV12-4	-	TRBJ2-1	-	CASSFGQGALFF
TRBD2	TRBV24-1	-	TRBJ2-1	TGTGCCACCAGTGATTTTGGAGGCGGGGGGAGCTCCTACAATGAGCAGTTCTTC	CATSDFGGGGSSYNEQFF
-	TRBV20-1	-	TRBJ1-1	TGCAGTGTCGAGAGGACTGAAGCTTTCTTT	CSVERTEAFF
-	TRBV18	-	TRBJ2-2	TGTGCCAGCTCACCCTCGGGGAACACCGGGGAGCTGTTTTTT	CASSPSGNTGELFF
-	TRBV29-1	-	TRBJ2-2	TGCAGCGTTGATGTGGGGGGGAACACCGGGGAGCTGTTTTTT	CSVDVGGNTGELFF
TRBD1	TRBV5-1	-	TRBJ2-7	TGCGCCAGCAGCGCAGGGACAGTTGCCTACGAGCAGTACTTC	CASSAGTVAYEQYF
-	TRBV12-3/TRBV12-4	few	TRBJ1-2	TGTGCCAGCAGTTTGGGAGGAGCCTTGGGCTACACCTTC	CASSLGGALGYTF
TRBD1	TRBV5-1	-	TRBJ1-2	TGCGCCAGCAGCTCGCAGGGGGATGGCTACACCTTC	CASSSQGDGYTF
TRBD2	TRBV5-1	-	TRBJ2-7	TGCGCCAGCAGCCCGGGACTAGCGGGAAGGTACGAGCAGTACTTC	CASSPGLAGRYEQYF
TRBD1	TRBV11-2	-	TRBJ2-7	TGTGCCAGCAGCCCCCGGACAGGGACCTACGAGCAGTACTTC	CASSPRTGTYEQYF